Given below is one TCR beta chain in context. These data come from a study of blood T cell repertoires in COVID-19. Assay: immunoSEQ multiplex PCR; the TCRdb copy retains only in-frame clones and omits some. This table has around 270,000 clones, approximately 88% appearing once. The receptor's source is a middle-aged woman who had been exposed to COVID-19. Sequenced: PBMCs or T cells enriched from blood (not recorded which).

CDR3 in amino acids: CASSTGSTYGYTF. The CDR3 DNA reads TGCGCCAGCAGTACAGGGAGTACCTATGGCTACACCTTC. The V call is TRBV10-2, the J call TRBJ1-2; tentative D call: TRBD1 (6 bases). The CDR3 length is 13 residues. The V end was cut by 5 bases, the J end by 4 bases, with 11 bases between. From germline, CDR1 is WSHSY and CDR2 SAAADI.